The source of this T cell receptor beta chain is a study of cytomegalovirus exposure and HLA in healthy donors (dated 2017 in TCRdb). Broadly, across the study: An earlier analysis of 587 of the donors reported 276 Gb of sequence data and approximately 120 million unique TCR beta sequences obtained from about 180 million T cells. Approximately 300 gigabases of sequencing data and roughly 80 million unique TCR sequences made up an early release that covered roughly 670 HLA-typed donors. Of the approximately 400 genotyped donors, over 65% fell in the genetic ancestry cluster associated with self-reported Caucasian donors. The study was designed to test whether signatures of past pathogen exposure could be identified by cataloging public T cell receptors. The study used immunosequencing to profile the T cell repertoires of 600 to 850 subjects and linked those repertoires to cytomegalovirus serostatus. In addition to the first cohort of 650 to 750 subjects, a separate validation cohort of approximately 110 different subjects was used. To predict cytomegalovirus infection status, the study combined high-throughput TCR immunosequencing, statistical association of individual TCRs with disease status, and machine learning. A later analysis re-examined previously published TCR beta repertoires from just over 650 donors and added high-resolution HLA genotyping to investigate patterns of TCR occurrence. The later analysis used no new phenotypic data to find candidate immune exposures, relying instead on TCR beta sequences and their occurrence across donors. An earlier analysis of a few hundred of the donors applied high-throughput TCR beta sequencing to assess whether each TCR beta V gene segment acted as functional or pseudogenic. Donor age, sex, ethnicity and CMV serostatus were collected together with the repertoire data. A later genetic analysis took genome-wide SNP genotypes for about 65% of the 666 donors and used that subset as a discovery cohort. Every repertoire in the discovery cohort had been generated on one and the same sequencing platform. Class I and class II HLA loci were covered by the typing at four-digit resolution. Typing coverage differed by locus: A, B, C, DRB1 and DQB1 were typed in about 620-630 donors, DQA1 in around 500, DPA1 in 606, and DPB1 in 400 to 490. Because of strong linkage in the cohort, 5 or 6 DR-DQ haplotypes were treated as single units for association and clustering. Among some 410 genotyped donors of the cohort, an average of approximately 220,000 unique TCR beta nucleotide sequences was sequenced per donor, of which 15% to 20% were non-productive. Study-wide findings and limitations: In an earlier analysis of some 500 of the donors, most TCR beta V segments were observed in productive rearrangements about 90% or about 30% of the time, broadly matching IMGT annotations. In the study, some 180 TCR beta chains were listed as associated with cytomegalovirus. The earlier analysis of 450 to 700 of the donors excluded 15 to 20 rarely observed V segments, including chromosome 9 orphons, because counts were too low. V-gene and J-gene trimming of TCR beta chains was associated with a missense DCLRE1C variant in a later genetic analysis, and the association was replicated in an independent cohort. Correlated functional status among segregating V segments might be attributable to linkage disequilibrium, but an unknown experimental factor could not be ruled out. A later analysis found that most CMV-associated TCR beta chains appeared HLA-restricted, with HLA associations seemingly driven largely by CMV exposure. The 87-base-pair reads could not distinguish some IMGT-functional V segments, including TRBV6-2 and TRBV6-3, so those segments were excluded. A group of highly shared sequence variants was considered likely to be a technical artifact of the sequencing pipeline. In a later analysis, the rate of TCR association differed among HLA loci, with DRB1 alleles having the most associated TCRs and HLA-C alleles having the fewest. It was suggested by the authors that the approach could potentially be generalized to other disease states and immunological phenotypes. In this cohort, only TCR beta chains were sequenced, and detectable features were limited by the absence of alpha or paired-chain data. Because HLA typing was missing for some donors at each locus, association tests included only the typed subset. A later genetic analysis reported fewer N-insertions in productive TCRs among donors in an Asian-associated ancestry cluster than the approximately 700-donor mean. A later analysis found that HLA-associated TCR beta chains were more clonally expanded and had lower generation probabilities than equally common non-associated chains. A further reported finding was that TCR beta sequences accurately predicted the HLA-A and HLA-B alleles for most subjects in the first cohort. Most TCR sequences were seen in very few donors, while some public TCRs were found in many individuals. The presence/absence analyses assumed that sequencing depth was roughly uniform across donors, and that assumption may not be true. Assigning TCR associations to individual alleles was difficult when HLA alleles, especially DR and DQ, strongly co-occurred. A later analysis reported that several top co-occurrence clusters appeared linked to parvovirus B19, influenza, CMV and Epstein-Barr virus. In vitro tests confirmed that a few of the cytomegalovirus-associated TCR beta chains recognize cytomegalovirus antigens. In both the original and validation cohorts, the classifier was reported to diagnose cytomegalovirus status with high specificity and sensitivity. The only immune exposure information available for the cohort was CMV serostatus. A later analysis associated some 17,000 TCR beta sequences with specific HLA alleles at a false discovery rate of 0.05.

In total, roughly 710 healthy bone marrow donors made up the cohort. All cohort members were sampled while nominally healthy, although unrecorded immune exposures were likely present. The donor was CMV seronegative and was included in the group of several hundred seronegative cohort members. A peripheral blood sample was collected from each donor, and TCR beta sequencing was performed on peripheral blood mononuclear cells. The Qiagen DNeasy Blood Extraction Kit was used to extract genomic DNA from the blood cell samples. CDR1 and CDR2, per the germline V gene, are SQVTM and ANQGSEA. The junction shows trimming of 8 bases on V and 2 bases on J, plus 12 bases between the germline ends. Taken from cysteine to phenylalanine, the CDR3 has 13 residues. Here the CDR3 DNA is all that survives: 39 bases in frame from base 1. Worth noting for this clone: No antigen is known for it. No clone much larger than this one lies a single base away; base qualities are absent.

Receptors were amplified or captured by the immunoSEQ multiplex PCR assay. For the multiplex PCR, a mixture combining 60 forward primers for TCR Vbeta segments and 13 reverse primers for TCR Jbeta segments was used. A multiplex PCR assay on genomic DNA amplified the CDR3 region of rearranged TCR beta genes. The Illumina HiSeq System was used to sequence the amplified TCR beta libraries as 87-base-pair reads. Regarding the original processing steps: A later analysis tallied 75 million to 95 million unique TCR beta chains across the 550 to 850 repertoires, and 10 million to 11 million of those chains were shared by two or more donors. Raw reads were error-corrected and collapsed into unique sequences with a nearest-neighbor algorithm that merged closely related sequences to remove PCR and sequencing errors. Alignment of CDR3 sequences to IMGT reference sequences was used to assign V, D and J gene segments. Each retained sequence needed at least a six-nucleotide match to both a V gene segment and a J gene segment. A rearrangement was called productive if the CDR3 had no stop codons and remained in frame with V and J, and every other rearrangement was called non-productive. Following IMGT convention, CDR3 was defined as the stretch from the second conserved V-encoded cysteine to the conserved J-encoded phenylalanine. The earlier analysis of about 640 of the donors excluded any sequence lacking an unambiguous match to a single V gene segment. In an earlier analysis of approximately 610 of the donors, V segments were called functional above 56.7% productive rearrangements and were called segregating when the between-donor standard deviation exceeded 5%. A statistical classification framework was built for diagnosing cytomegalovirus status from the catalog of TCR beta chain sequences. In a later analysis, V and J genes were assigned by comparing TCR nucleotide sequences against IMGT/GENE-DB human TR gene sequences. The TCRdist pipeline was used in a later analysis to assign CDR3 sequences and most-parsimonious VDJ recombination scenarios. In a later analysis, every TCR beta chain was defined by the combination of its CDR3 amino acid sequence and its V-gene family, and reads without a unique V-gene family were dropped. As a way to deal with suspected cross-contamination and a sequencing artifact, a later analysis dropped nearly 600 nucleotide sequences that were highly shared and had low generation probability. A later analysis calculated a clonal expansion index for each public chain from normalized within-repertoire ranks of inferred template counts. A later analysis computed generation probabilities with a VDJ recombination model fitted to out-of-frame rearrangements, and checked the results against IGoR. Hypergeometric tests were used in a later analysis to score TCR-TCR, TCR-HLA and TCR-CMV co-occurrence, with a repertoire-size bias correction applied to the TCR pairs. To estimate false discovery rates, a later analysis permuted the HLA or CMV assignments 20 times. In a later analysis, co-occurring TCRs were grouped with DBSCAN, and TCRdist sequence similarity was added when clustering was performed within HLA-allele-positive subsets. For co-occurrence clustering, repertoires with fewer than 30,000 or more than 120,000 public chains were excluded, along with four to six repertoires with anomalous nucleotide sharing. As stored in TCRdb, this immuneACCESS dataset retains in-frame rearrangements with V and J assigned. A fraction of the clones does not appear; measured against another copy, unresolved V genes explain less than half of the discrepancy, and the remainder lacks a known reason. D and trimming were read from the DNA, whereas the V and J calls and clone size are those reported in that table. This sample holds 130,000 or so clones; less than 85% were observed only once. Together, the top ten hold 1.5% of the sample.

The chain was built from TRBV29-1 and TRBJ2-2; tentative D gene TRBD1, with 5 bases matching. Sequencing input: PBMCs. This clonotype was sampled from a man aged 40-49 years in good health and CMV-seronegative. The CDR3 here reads CSTGQSNTGELFF. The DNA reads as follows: TGCAGCACAGGCCAGAGCAACACCGGGGAGCTGTTTTTT.